The source of this T cell receptor beta chain is a study of blood T cell repertoires in COVID-19 (dated by TCRdb to 2018 to 2020). A note on the overall study: Samples from collaborators originated in the United States, Italy and Spain and spanned both the acute and convalescent phases of COVID-19. The sample metadata nearly always contained a de-identified subject ID, COVID-19 status, age in years and sex. Where HLA class I and class II types were available, the types were taken from metadata supplied by the sample provider, not from assay-based typing. The repertoires were made available in a free public database intended to serve as a resource for research on the immune response to SARS-CoV-2. The material from the prospective study consisted of cDNA or gDNA derived from T cells, B-cell-depleted T cells, or PBMCs. Subjects who had been exposed to COVID-19, were actively infected with it, or had recovered from it provided the deeply sampled blood TCRbeta repertoires that made up the dataset. The samples were drawn from the first 160 participants of the ongoing ImmuneRACE study and from 1,254 subjects provided by 6 global collaborators. The paper's findings and limits, for the study overall: How much clinical and demographic metadata was included differed by source and by participant, and the metadata was provided uncurated.

The collaborating institutions used their own protocols to collect whole blood in K2EDTA tubes. For TCRbeta analysis, collaborators shipped samples in one of three forms: frozen whole blood, isolated PBMCs, or DNA extracted from either of those sample types. On this clone: Its antigen has not been determined. Per-base qualities were not stored, and no clone one base away is much larger.

The CDR3 runs 13 amino acids, cysteine and phenylalanine included. This entry keeps only the CDR3 DNA: 39 bases, framed from base 1. CDR1 MDHEN and CDR2 SYDVKM are derived from the germline V gene. The germline ends are 16 bases apart after V is trimmed by 6 bases and J by 8 bases. TCRbeta CDR3 regions were amplified from genomic DNA by means of the immunoSEQ Assay, a bias-controlled multiplex PCR. Per the authors' processing: Nucleated cell counts per sample were estimated from amplification of reference gene primers within the assay. To quantify the absolute abundance of each unique TCRbeta CDR3 rearrangement, sequence reads were collapsed and filtered. For each sample, productive Simpson clonality was calculated as the square root of Simpson's diversity index over productive rearrangements. The source is immuneACCESS, and TCRdb retained only in-frame sequences with V and J called. Part of the clones is not carried over; for the studies checked, unresolved V genes explain less than half of this, and the remainder is unexplained. V and J calls and clone size are copied from that table; D and trimming were computed from the DNA. The sample has 100,000 or so clones on record, about 80% of them singletons. The leading ten clones occupy approximately 18% of the sample.

The sample consisted of peripheral blood. The TCR was taken from an elderly man with acute or convalescent COVID-19. In this chain, TRBV28 is recombined with TRBJ1-2; a weak D assignment points to TRBD1 (6 bases agree). The DNA reads as follows: TGTGCCAGCAGAGGACAGTCCCGGGGAGGCTACACCTTC. This yields the protein CASRGQSRGGYTF.